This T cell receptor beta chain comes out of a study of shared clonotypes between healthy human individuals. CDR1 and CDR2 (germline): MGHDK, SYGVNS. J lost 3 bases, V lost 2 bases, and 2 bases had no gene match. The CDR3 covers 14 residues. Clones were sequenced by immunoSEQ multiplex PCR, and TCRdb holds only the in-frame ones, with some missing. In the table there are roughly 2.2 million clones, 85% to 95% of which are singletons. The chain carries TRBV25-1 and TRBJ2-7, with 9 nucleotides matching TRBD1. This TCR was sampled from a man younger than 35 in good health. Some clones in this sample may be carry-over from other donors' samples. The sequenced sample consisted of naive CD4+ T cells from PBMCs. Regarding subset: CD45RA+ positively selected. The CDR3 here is CASSERTGDYEQYF. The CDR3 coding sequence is TGTGCCAGCAGTGAACGGACAGGGGACTACGAGCAGTACTTC.